This T cell receptor beta chain was sequenced in a study of PD-1 blockade in mismatch repair-deficient tumors. Overall study results and limits: Rapid post-treatment expansion, then contraction, generally preceding radiologic response, marked tumor-resident clones.

PCR or immunohistochemistry showed mismatch repair deficiency in every enrolled patient. A few pembrolizumab responders had their TCRs sequenced. Turning to this clone: Its antigen is currently unknown.

The CDR3 loop spans 17 amino acids. Looked up from germline, CDR1 is SGHRS and CDR2 is YFSETQ. The germline V and J ends were trimmed by 3 bases and 0 bases, with 17 bases remaining between them. The method was immunoSEQ multiplex PCR; TCRdb's version includes in-frame clones alone and lacks a portion of them. This sample yields 100,000 to 150,000 clones, of which around nine tenths are seen a single time; 12% belongs to the top ten. The source of this sequence is an adult with mismatch repair-deficient cancer. Sequencing used peripheral blood, obtained roughly 67 weeks after starting pembrolizumab. The chain employs TRBV5-1 and TRBJ2-3; D assignment may be TRBD1 or TRBD2 (5 bases each). Here the CDR3 reads CASSYTQTVASTDTQYF. CDR3 sequence (DNA): TGCGCCAGCAGCTACACTCAGACAGTAGCGAGCACAGATACGCAGTATTTT.